This record looks at one T cell receptor beta chain sequence and its context. Its antigen is currently unknown. Some second doses came at about 4 weeks and others at about 12 weeks; these were pooled. Only in-frame clones appear in the TCRdb table, and some are missing; sequencing was by immunoSEQ multiplex PCR. Of over 130,000 clones in the sample, more than 85% are singletons; the top ten hold about 3.8%. The data originate from a study of T cell responses to AZD1222 COVID-19 vaccine. Germline CDR1 is LGHDT and CDR2 is YNNKEL (reference sequence). The length of the CDR3 is 14 residues. Trimming cost V 4 bases and J 3 bases, with 12 bases left between them. Points from the study as a whole: Variant regions that are unmutated are reportedly the target of nearly half of spike-specific TCRs. Among those given AZD1222, only six or seven were seropositive at baseline. It should be noted that donors were predominantly white British and more often female, and clonal diversity was possibly underestimated.

The chain carries TRBV3-1 (or the pseudogene TRBV3-2) and TRBJ2-5, with D possibly TRBD1 on 7 matching bases. The sequences come from peripheral blood, collected 28 days after the second AZD1222 dose. This clonotype was obtained from an adult who received the AZD1222 COVID-19 vaccine. The CDR3 DNA follows: TGTGCCAGCAGCCTGGCGGGGACAGAAGAGACCCAGTACTTC. Its translation is CASSLAGTEETQYF.